This T cell receptor beta chain was sequenced in a study of T cell responses to AZD1222 COVID-19 vaccine. General study points: Just a handful of AZD1222 recipients were seropositive at baseline. Females outnumbered males among donors, who were mostly white British; clonal diversity was possibly underestimated. Nearly half of spike-specific TCRs reportedly go after variant regions that carry no mutations. Recipients of two AZD1222 doses showed rising Spike-specific TCR breadth and depth.

Regarding this clone: As yet, its antigen is unknown.

The V gene's germline CDR1 is KGHDR and CDR2 SFDVKD. The CDR3 contains 15 residues. Trimming pared 2 bases from V and 6 bases from J, leaving 13 bases between. Assay: immunoSEQ multiplex PCR; the TCRdb copy retains only in-frame clones and omits some. The sample has about 140,000 clones; about 92% are singletons. The clonotype was recovered from an adult in good health. The sample here was peripheral blood, taken on day 0 of MenACWY control vaccination. The chain joins TRBV24-1 to TRBJ1-5; D perhaps matches TRBD1 (5 bases). CDR3 nucleotides: TGTGCCACCAGTGATTCTTCAGGGTCAGGTCAGCCCCAGCATTTT. Protein: CATSDSSGSGQPQHF.